The clone carrying this T cell receptor (beta chain) showed up many times. The target antigen is unknown. Preparing the TCRbeta library involved the use of unique molecular identifiers. TCRdb re-called the PCR reads with MiXCR, one entry per CDR3 protein. The data contain fewer than 350,000 distinct CDR3 sequences, 9.5% to 13% of them singletons. This CDR3 is 15 amino acids long. Trimming cost V 5 bases and J 2 bases, with 15 bases left between them. Germline-derived CDR1 and CDR2 are SGDLS and YYNGEE. This sample stems from a study of T-cell reconstitution after alpha-beta-depleted transplantation in children. The study's findings and limits: Some patients' high day-60 TCRbeta diversity was traced to surviving recipient T cells and thymic progenitors.

The origin of this receptor is a male patient aged 2 to 10 who had a stem cell transplant for chronic granulomatous disease, so the T cells may come from the graft donor. The chain combines TRBV9 with TRBJ2-3; no clear D. This material consisted of peripheral blood, taken 180 days after TCRalphabeta/CD19-depleted stem cell transplant. CDR3 in amino acids: CASSSGEVDTDTQYF. For the CDR3, the DNA is TGTGCCAGCAGTTCCGGAGAGGTGGACACAGATACGCAGTATTTT.